The entry that follows covers one T cell receptor (beta chain) sequence. The sample belongs to a study of T cell repertoires in cytomegalovirus infection. TCRdb itself ran the reads through MiXCR, one entry per CDR3 protein. This sample yields hundreds of thousands of distinct CDR3 sequences, of which roughly 26% are seen a single time; around 7.6% belongs to the top ten. The V end was cut by 5 bases, the J end by 5 bases, with 10 bases between. The V gene's germline CDR1 is SNHLY and CDR2 FYNNEI. This CDR3 has 13 amino acids. The gene calls are TRBV2 and TRBJ2-1; TRBD2 might be the D (7 bases). The source is a human donor in good health (CMV status not recorded). Some clones in this sample may be carry-over from other donors' samples. The sequencing sample was made of CD8+ T cells from PBMCs. The CDR3 sequence is CASSSGDNNEQFF. Here the CDR3 DNA reads TGTGCCAGCAGTAGCGGGGACAACAATGAGCAGTTCTTC.